Below are 17 T cell receptor beta chains sequenced from a single sample in a study of OX40 agonist ivuxolimab in advanced cancers. Sequenced by immunoSEQ multiplex PCR; TCRdb stores in-frame clones only, minus some. The sample consists of tens of thousands of clones, about four fifths of them appearing once. This sample comprised CD4+ or CD8+ T cells sorted from blood, obtained in a trial of the OX40 agonist ivuxolimab. The receptors shown here come from an adult with an advanced solid tumor such as melanoma, head and neck, liver or kidney cancer.

This chain uses TRBV4-2 with TRBJ2-3, with TRBD1 identical over 9 bases. V trimming: 0 bases; J trimming: 2 bases; junction bases outside the gene matches: 3. The CDR3 runs to 16 residues. Looked up from germline, CDR1 is LGHNA and CDR2 is YNFKEQ. The CDR3 loop is CASSQDSQGATDTQYF. CDR3 DNA: TGTGCCAGCAGCCAAGACTCACAGGGGGCCACAGATACGCAGTATTTT.

This rearrangement joins TRBV6-5 to TRBJ1-1; no clear D gene. The germline V gene encodes CDR1 MNHEY and CDR2 SVGAGI. Trimming pared 2 bases from V and 7 bases from J, leaving 14 bases between. The CDR3 has 14 residues. The CDR3, as DNA: TGTGCCAGCAGTTACCTCTCATCCGGGAATGAAGCTTTCTTT. Its protein is CASSYLSSGNEAFF.

The chain recombines TRBV19 with TRBJ2-5; no definite D call. Germline CDR1 and CDR2: LNHDA and SQIVND (reference sequence). The V end lost 9 bases, the J end lost 0 bases, and 5 bases lay between the germline ends. The CDR3 consists of 11 residues. CDR3 nucleotides: TGTGCCAGCTCGTACCAAGAGACCCAGTACTTC. Protein sequence: CASSYQETQYF.

The chain joins TRBV30 to TRBJ1-5; TRBD1 might be the D (5 bases). Per germline, CDR1 GTSNPN and CDR2 SVGIG (reference sequence). This CDR3 comprises 13 residues. V lost 3 bases and J lost 6, with 12 bases in between. The CDR3 nucleotides are TGTGCCTGGAGCTTCGGGGGAGCTCAGCCCCAGCATTTT. It specifies CAWSFGGAQPQHF.

The chain is built from TRBV4-1 and TRBJ1-2; D remains ambiguous. Germline CDR1 reads MGHRA; CDR2 reads YSYEKL. With 1 base removed from V and 0 bases from J, the gap between germline ends came to 9 bases. The CDR3 length is 15 residues. The CDR3 bases are TGCGCCAGCAGCCAAGGAGGGTTAGCTAACTATGGCTACACCTTC. The encoded protein is CASSQGGLANYGYTF.

The rearrangement joins TRBV6-5 to TRBJ2-7; D not certain. The CDR3 is 15 amino acids. Germline CDR1 is MNHEY and CDR2 is SVGAGI. V lost 5 bases to trimming and J lost 3 bases, with 17 bases between them. In DNA, the CDR3 is TGTGCCAGCAGTCAGACCACAGACCCCGACTACGAGCAGTACTTC. Protein sequence: CASSQTTDPDYEQYF.

Within the sample, this clone is medium-sized. The rearrangement links TRBV5-4 to TRBJ1-2; weak D call: TRBD1 (5 bases). CDR3 size: 13 residues. Between the trimmed V and J ends, which lost 2 bases and 7 bases, there was a span of 12 bases. Per germline, CDR1 SGHNT and CDR2 YYREEE (reference sequence). In nucleotides, the CDR3 is TGTGCCAGCAGCTTTGACAGCCCTATTGGCTACACCTTC. Translating gives CASSFDSPIGYTF.

The chain uses TRBV11-3 and TRBJ2-7; D unresolved. Per germline, CDR1 SGHNT and CDR2 YENEEA. This CDR3 comprises 14 residues. V was pared by 0 bases and J by 3 bases, with 9 bases between. CDR3 amino acids: CASSLEKGSYEQYF. CDR3 nucleotides: TGTGCCAGCAGCTTAGAAAAGGGTAGCTACGAGCAGTACTTC.

The genes are TRBV19 and TRBJ1-3; D is perhaps TRBD1 (5 bases). V was pared by 10 bases and J by 0 bases, with 13 bases between. The germline gives CDR1 LNHDA, CDR2 SQIVND (reference sequence). This CDR3 region has 14 residues. The CDR3 sequence: CANWGPSSGNTIYF. CDR3 sequence (DNA): TGTGCCAACTGGGGCCCCAGCTCTGGAAACACCATATATTTT. Variable domain in full (rest from reference TRBV19 and TRBJ1-3): DGGITQSPKYLFRKEGQNVTLSCEQNLNHDAMYWYRQDPGQGLRLIYYSQIVNDFQKGDIAEGYSVSREKKESFPLTVTSAQKNPTAFYLCANWGPSSGNTIYFGEGSWLTVV.

The V gene is TRBV7-2, the J gene TRBJ2-7; no definite D call. V was pared by 1 base and J by 0 bases, with 10 bases between. Germline loops: CDR1 SGHTA, CDR2 FQGNSA. This CDR3 has 15 amino acids. In DNA form, the CDR3 reads TGTGCCAGCAGCTTAGACCGAAATCCCTCCTACGAGCAGTACTTC. This translates into CASSLDRNPSYEQYF.

V and J are TRBV11-2 and TRBJ2-1, with 10 bases matching TRBD2. This CDR3 spans 14 amino acids. The V gene's germline CDR1 is SGHAT and CDR2 FQNNGV. The ends lost 0 bases at V and 10 bases at J; junction bases unmatched: 3. The CDR3 DNA reads as TGTGCCAGCAGCTTAGATCGGACTAGCGGAGAGCAGTTCTTC. As protein: CASSLDRTSGEQFF.

V and J are TRBV21-1 and TRBJ2-1; TRBD2, the table's D call, was not compared with the DNA. TRBV21-1 has pseudogene status. This CDR3 has 19 amino acids. The CDR3 is CASSKKFSLIGGNYNEQFF. The CDR3 nucleotides read TGTGCCAGCAGCAAAAAGTTCTCCTTAATCGGCGGGAACTACAATGAGCAGTTCTTC.

This clone was seen once. The rearrangement links TRBV7-8 to TRBJ2-1; TRBD2 matches 8 bases. V lost 6 bases and J lost 3; bases outside the gene matches: 7. The CDR3 length is 15 residues. Germline CDR1 SGHVS, CDR2 FQNEAQ. CDR3 sequence reads: CASSLTGTSYNEQFF. CDR3 DNA sequence: TGTGCCAGCAGTTTGACCGGGACTAGCTACAATGAGCAGTTCTTC.

In its sample, this clone was seen a few times. The chain joins TRBV5-1 to TRBJ1-2, with TRBD1 matching over 10 bases. The germline V gene encodes CDR1 SGHRS and CDR2 YFSETQ. J gave up 4 bases and V 4 bases, and 7 bases lay outside the gene matches. This CDR3 contains 15 residues. This CDR3 reads CASSPTGGSGYGYTF. The CDR3 DNA reads TGCGCCAGCAGCCCGACAGGGGGCTCTGGCTATGGCTACACCTTC.

The chain employs TRBV7-9 and TRBJ2-1; a possible D gene is TRBD2 (6 bases). Germline CDR1 and CDR2: SEHNR and FQNEAQ (reference sequence). V lost 6 bases, J lost 5 bases, and 17 bases lay in between. The CDR3 consists of 15 residues. The CDR3 DNA reads as TGTGCCAGCAGTCCTAGCGTCCGGCGTGACAATGAGCAGTTCTTC. As protein: CASSPSVRRDNEQFF.

The chain has TRBV7-6 and TRBJ2-3, with D possibly called TRBD1 or TRBD2 (7 bases each). The germline V gene has CDR1 SGHVS and CDR2 FNYEAQ. The CDR3 consists of 13 residues. V shed 8 bases and J shed 6 bases, with 15 bases lying between them. CDR3 coding DNA: TGTGCCAGCGCAGGGGGGGAGGGCGATACGCAGTATTTT. As protein: CASAGGEGDTQYF.

This clone came up once. The V gene is TRBV2, the J gene TRBJ2-5; D is undetermined. The tail of the sequence fits TRBJ2-7 better, so the J call may be wrong. CDR3 length: 12 amino acids. CDR1 SNHLY and CDR2 FYNNEI come from the germline V gene. CDR3 in amino acids: CASGRRSYEQYF. The DNA of the CDR3 is TGTGCCAGCGGGCGCAGGTCCTACGAGCAGTACTTC.